This paragraph reports one TCR beta chain. The data were obtained in a study of T cells in narcolepsy. Turning to the study itself: Patients with NT1 or NT2 and healthy control donors were enrolled.

Germline CDR1 and CDR2: LNHDA and SQIVND (reference sequence). V lost 5 bases and J 4 bases, leaving 25 bases between the germline ends. This CDR3 is built from 18 residues. Sequencing was performed with immunoSEQ multiplex PCR; in TCRdb, only in-frame clones are kept and a portion is missing. The sample lists 30,000 to 35,000 clones, roughly 87% occurring once. The TCR originated in a human donor with narcolepsy. The chain is built from TRBV19 and TRBJ2-3, with D perhaps TRBD1 (5 bases). Sequencing was carried out using CD45RA- memory CD4+ T cells from PBMCs. The CDR3 coding sequence is TGTGCCAGTAGTCTCCCTCCCACAGGAGCGAGTGGAGCAGATACGCAGTATTTT. The encoded protein is CASSLPPTGASGADTQYF.